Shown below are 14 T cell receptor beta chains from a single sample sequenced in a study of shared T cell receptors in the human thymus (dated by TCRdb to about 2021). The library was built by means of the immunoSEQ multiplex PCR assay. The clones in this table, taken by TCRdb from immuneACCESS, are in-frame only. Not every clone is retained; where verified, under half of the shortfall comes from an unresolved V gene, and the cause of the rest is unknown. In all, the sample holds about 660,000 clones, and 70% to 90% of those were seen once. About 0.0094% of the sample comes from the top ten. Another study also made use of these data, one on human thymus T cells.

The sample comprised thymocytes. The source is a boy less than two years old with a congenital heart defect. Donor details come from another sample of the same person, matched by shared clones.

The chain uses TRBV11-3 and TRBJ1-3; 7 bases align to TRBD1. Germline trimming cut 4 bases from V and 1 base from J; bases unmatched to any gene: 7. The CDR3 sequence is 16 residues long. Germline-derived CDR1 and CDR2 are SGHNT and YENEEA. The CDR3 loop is CASSSRTGESGNTIYF. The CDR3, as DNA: TGTGCCAGCAGCTCAAGGACAGGCGAGTCTGGAAACACCATATATTTT. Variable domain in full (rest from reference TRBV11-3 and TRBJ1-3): EAGVVQSPRYKIIEKKQPVAFWCNPISGHNTLYWYLQNLGQGPELLIRYENEEAVDDSQLPKDRFSAERLKGVDSTLKIQPAELGDSAVYLCASSSRTGESGNTIYFGEGSWLTVV.

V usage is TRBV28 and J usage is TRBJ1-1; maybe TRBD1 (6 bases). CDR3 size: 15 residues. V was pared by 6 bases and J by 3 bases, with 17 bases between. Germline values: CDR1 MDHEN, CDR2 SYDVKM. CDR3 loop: CASRLGGRVDTEAFF. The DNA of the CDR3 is TGTGCCAGCAGACTGGGGGGGCGCGTGGACACTGAAGCTTTCTTT.

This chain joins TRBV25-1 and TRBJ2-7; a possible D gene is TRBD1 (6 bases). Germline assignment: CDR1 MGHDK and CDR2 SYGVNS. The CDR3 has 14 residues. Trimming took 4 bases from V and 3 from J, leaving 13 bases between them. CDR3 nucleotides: TGTGCCAGCAGTGTGACAGGTCCCAACTACGAGCAGTACTTC. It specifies CASSVTGPNYEQYF.

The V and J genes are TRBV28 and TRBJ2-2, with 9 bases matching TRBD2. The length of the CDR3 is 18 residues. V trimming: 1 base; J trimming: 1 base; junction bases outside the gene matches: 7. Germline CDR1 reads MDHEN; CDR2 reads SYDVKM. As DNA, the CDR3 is TGTGCCAGCAGTTTATTGGCTAGCGGGGCCCTGAACACCGGGGAGCTGTTTTTT. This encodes CASSLLASGALNTGELFF.

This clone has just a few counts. The CDR3 bases are TGCGCCAGCAGCCAAGACAGCCGACATAGTTCACCCCTCCACTTT. Protein: CASSQDSRHSSPLHF. J is TRBJ1-6 and V is TRBV4-3, with no clear D. The V and J ends lost 0 bases and 9 bases respectively, with 12 bases between them. Germline-derived CDR1 and CDR2 are LGHNA and YSLEER. The CDR3 is made up of 15 amino acids.

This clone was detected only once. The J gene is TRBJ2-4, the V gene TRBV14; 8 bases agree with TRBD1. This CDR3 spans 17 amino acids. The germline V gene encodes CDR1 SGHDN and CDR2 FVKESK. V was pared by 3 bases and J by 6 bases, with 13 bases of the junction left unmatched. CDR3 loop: CASSQATHRGDLNIQYF. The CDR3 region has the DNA TGTGCCAGCAGCCAGGCTACGCACAGGGGGGACCTAAACATTCAGTACTTC.

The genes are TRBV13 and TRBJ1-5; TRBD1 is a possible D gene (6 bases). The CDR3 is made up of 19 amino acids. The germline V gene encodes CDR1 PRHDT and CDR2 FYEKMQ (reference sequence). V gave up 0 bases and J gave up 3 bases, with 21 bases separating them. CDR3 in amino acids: CASSLGPVRPNRDNQPQHF. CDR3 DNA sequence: TGTGCCAGCAGCTTAGGCCCAGTCCGCCCTAACAGGGACAATCAGCCCCAGCATTTT.

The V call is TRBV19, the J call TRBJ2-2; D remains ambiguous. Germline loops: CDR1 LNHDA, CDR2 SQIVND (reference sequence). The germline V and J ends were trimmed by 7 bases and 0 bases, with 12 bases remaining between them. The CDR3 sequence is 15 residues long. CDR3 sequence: CASKREHPNTGELFF. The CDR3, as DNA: TGTGCCAGTAAGCGAGAACATCCGAACACCGGGGAGCTGTTTTTT.

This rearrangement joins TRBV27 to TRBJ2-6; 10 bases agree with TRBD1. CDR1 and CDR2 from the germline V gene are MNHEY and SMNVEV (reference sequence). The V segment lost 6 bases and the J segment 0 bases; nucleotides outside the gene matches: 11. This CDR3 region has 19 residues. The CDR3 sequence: CASRAIRDRGPSGANVLTF. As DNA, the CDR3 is TGTGCCAGCAGGGCCATCCGGGACAGGGGCCCCTCTGGGGCCAACGTCCTGACTTTC.

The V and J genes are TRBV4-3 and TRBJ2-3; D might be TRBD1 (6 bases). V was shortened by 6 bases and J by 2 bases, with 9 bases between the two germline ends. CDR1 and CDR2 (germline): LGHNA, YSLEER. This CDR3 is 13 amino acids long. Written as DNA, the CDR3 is TGCGCCAGCAGGGACAGACCCACAGATACGCAGTATTTT. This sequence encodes CASRDRPTDTQYF.

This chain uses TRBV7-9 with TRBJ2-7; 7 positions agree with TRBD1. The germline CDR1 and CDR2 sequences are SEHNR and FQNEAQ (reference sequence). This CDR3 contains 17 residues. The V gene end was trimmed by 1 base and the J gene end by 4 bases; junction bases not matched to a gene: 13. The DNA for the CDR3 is TGTGCCAGCAGCTTAGGACTGACAGGGAGTAAGTCTTACGAGCAGTACTTC. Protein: CASSLGLTGSKSYEQYF.

The CDR3 DNA reads TGTGCCAGCAGTTGCCGACAGGGGGCTGAAGAGCAGTACTTC. This gives the protein CASSCRQGAEEQYF. The V gene is TRBV28, the J gene TRBJ2-7; 10 positions match TRBD1. The germline CDR1 and CDR2 sequences are MDHEN and SYDVKM. This CDR3 comprises 14 residues. V lost 4 bases and J lost 7; bases outside the gene matches: 7.

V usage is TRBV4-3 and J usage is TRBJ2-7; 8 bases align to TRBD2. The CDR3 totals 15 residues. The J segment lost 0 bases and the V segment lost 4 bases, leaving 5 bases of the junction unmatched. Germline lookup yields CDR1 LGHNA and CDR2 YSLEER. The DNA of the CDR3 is TGCGCCAGCAGCCGAAGAACTAGCGGCTCCTACGAGCAGTACTTC. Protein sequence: CASSRRTSGSYEQYF.

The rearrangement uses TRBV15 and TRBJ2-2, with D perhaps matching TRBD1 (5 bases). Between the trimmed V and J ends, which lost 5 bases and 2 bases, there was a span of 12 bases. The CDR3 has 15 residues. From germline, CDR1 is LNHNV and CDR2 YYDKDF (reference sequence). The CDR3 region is CATSQGKRNTGELFF. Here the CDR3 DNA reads TGTGCCACCAGCCAGGGAAAACGTAACACCGGGGAGCTGTTTTTT.